The entry below gives a single TCR beta chain sequence along with its context. These data are taken from a study of CD8+ T cells in alopecia areata. Overall study: At a dose of 5 to 10 mg twice daily, oral tofacitinib was given to treated patients.

Sequencing templates came from extracted RNA that was reverse transcribed into cDNA. The repertoire was sequenced with immunoSEQ multiplex PCR; TCRdb's copy has only in-frame clones and lacks some. The sample has roughly 140,000 clones, approximately 80% seen once. Treatment denoted: oral pan-JAK inhibitor, 5-10 mg twice daily. The source is a human donor with alopecia areata. Sequencing was performed on CD8+ T cells sorted from blood, taken at week 4, from a patient treated with tofacitinib.

CDR3 nucleotides: TGTGCCAGTAGTGCGACGATGGGAGAGACCCAGTACTTC. It encodes CASSATMGETQYF. The rearrangement uses TRBV19 and TRBJ2-5, with D unclear. Trimming removed 5 bases from V and 4 bases from J, with 11 bases in between. The germline gives CDR1 LNHDA, CDR2 SQIVND (reference sequence). This CDR3 region has 13 residues. The full variable domain, rest sourced from reference TRBV19 and TRBJ2-5, is DGGITQSPKYLFRKEGQNVTLSCEQNLNHDAMYWYRQDPGQGLRLIYYSQIVNDFQKGDIAEGYSVSREKKESFPLTVTSAQKNPTAFYLCASSATMGETQYFGPGTRLLVL.